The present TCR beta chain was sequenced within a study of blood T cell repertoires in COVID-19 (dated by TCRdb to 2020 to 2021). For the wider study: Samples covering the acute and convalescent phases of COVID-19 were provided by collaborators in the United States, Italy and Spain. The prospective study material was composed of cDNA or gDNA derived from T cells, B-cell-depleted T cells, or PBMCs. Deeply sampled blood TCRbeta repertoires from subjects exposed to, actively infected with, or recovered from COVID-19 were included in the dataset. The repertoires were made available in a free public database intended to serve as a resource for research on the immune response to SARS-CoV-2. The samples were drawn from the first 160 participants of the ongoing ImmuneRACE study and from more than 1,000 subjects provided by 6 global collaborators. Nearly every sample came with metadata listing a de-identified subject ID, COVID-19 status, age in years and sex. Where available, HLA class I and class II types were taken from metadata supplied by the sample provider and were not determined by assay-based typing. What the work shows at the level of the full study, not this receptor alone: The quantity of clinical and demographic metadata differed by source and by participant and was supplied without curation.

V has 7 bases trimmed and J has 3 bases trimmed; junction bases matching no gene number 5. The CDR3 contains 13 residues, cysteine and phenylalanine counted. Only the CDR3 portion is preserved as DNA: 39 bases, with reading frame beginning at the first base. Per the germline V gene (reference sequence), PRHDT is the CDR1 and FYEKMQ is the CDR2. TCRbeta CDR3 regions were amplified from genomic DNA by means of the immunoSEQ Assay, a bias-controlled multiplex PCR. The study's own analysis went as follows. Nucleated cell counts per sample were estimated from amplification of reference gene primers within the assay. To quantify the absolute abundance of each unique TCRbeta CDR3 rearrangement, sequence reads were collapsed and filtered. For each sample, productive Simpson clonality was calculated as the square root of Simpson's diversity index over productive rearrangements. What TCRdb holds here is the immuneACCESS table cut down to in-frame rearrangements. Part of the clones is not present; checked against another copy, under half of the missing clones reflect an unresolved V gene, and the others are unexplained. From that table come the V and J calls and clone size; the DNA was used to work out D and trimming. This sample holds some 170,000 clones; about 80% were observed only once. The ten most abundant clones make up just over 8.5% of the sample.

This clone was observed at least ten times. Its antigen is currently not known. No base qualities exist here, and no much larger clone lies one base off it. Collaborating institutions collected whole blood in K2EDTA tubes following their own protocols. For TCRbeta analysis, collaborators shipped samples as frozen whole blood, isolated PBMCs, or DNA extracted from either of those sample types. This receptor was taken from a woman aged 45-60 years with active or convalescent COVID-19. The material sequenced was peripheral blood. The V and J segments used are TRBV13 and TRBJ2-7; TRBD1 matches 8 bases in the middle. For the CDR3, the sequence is CASTFDRGYEQYF. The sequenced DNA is TGTGCCAGCACCTTTGACAGGGGCTACGAGCAGTACTTC.